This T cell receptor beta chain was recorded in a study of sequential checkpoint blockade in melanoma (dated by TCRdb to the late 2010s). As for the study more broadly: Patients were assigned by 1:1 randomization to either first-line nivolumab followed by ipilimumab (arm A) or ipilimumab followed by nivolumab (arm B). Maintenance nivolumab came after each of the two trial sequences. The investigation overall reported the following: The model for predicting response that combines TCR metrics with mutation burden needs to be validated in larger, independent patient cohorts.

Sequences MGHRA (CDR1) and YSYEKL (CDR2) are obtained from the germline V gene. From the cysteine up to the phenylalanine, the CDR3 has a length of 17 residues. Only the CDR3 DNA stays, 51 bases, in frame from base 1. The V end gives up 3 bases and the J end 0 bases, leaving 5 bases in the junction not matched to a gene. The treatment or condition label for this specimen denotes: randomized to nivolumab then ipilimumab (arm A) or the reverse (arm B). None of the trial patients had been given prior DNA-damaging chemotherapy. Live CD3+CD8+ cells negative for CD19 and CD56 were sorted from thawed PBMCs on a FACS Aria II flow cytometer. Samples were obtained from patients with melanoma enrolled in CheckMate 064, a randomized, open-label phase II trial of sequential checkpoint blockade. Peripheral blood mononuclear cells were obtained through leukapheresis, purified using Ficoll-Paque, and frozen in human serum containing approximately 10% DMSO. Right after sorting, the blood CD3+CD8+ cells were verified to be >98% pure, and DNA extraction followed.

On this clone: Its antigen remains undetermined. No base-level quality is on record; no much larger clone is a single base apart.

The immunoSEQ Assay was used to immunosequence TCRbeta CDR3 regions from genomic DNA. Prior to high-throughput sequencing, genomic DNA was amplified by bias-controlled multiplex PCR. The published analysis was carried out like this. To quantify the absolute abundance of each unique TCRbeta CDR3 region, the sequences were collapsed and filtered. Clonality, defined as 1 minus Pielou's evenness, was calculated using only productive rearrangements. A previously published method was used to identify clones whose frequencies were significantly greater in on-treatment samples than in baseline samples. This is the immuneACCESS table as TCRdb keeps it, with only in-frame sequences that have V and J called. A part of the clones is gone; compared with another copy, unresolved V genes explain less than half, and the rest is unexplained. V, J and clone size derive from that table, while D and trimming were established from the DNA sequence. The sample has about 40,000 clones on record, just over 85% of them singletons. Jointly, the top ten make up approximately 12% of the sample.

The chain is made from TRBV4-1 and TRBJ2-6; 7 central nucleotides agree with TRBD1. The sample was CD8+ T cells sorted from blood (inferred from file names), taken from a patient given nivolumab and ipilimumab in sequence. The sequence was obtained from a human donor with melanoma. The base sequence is TGCGCCAGCAGCCAGACAGGGTCCAGCTCTGGGGCCAACGTCCTGACTTTC. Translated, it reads CASSQTGSSSGANVLTF.